This T cell receptor (beta chain) was recorded in a study of chemoradiotherapy in HPV16-positive cancers. About the research overall: A couple of HPV16-positive patients' cells yielded candidate HPV-specific clones and common motifs. Notes on the study in general: The functional HPV-specific definition rests on just a couple of HPV16-positive patients. In HPV16-positive patients, HPV-responsive T-cell expansion tracked better recurrence-free survival. Non-HPV-specific T cells did not expand in tumors during treatment, whereas candidate HPV-specific clones and E7-related motifs did.

About this clone: As yet, its antigen is unknown.

Trimming took 7 bases from V and 4 from J, leaving 10 bases between them. The CDR3 sequence is 13 residues long. Germline CDR1 is LNHDA and CDR2 is SQIVND (reference sequence). Only in-frame clones appear in the TCRdb table, and some are missing; sequencing was by immunoSEQ multiplex PCR. Of about 29,000 clones listed, about 91% are singletons. The chain couples TRBV19 to TRBJ1-4; D gene ambiguous. This TCR was sampled from a human donor with HPV-associated anogenital cancer. The starting material was blood, obtained from a patient who underwent chemoradiotherapy. The DNA for the CDR3 is TGTGCCAGTACCCGGCAGTATAATGAAAAACTGTTTTTT. Translation: CASTRQYNEKLFF.